The clone carrying this T cell receptor (beta chain) was seen only once. This entry is derived from a study of technical replicates of blood from a handful of donors. V shed 6 bases and J 4 bases; nucleotides not matched to a gene: 8. In germline, CDR1 is SEHNR, CDR2 FQNEAQ (reference sequence). This CDR3 comprises 15 residues. Measured with immunoSEQ multiplex PCR; TCRdb has only the in-frame clones, and not every one. The sample records fewer than 110,000 clones, roughly 95% being singletons. V is TRBV7-9 and J is TRBJ1-1; the match to TRBD1 covers 10 bases. The sequencing input was T cells isolated from PBMCs. This receptor was taken from a human donor in good health. The CDR3 reads CASSLRQGAPTEAFF. The DNA of the CDR3 is TGTGCCAGCAGTCTTCGACAGGGGGCTCCCACTGAAGCTTTCTTT.